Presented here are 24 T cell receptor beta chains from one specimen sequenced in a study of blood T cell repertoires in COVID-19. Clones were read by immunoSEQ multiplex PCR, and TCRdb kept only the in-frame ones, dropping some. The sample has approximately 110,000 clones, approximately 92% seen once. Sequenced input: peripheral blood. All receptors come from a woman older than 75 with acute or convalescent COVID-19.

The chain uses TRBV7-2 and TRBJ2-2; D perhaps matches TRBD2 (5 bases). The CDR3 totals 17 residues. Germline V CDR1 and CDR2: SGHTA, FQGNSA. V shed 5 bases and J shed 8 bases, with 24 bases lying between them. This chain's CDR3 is CASSRPWSGIPPGELFF. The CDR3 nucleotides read TGTGCCAGCAGCCGTCCGTGGAGCGGTATACCACCTGGGGAGCTGTTTTTT.

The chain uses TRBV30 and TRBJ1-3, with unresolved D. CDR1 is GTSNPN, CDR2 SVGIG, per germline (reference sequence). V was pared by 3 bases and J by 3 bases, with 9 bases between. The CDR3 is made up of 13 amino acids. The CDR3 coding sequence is TGTGCCTGGAGAGAGGGAAATGGAAACACCATATATTTT. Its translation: CAWREGNGNTIYF.

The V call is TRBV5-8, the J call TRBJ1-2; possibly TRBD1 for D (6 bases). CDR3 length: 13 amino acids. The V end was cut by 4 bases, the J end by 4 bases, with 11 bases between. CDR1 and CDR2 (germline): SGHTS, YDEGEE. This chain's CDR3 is CASSTGQSYGYTF. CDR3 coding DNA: TGTGCCAGCAGCACCGGACAGTCCTATGGCTACACCTTC.

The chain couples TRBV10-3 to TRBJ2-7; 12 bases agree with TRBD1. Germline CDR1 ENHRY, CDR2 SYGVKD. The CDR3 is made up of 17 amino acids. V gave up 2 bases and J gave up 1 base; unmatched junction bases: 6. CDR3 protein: CAISEGTGGVFSYEQYF. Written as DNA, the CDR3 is TGTGCCATCAGTGAGGGGACAGGGGGCGTGTTTTCCTACGAGCAGTACTTC.

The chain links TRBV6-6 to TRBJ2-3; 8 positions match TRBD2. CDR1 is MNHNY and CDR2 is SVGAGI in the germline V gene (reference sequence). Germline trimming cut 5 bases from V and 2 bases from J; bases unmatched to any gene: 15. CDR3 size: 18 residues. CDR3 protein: CASSRREQRGTNTDTQYF. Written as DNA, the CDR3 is TGTGCCAGCAGTCGTCGGGAGCAGCGGGGGACTAACACAGATACGCAGTATTTT.

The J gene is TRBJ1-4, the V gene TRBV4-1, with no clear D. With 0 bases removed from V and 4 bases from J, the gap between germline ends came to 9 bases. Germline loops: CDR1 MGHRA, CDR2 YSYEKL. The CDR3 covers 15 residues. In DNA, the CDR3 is TGCGCCAGCAGCCAAGAGGGCAGGAATAATGAAAAACTGTTTTTT. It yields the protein CASSQEGRNNEKLFF.

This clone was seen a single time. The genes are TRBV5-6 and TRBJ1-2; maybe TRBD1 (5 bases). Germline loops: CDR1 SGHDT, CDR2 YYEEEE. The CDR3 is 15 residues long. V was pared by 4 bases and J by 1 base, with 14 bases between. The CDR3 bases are TGTGCCAGCAGCCCCGGGACTCTGGGTAACTATGGCTACACCTTC. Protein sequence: CASSPGTLGNYGYTF.

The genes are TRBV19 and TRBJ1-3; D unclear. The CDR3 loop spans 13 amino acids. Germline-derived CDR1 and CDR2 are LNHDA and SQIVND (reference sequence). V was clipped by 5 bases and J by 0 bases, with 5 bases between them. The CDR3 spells CASSPGSGNTIYF. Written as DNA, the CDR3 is TGTGCCAGTAGTCCAGGCTCTGGAAACACCATATATTTT.

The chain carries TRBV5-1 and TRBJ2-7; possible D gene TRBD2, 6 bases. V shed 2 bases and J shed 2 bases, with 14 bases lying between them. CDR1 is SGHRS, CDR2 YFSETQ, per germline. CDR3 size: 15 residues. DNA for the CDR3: TGCGCCAGCAGCTTCCGTCAGGGAGGAACCTACGAGCAGTACTTC. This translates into CASSFRQGGTYEQYF.

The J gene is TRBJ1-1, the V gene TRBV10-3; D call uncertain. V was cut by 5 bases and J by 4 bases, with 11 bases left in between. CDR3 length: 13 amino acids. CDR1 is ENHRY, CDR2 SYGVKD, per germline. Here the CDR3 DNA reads TGTGCCATCAGTCCCCTAGGTGCCACTGAAGCTTTCTTT. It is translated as CAISPLGATEAFF.

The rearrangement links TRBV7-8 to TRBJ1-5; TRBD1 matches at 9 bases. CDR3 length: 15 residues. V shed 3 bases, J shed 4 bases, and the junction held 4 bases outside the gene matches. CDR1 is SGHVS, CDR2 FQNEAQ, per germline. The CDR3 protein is CASSFGDRGNQPQHF. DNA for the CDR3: TGTGCCAGCAGCTTTGGAGACAGGGGGAATCAGCCCCAGCATTTT.

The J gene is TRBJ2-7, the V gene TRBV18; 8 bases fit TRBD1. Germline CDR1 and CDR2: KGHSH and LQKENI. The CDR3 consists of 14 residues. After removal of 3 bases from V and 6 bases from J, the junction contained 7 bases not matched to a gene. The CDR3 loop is CASSPVTGVGEQYF. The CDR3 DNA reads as TGTGCCAGCTCACCTGTGACAGGGGTAGGCGAGCAGTACTTC. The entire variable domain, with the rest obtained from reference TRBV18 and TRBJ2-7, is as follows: NAGVMQNPRHLVRRRGQEARLRCSPMKGHSHVYWYRQLPEEGLKFMVYLQKENIIDESGMPKERFSAEFPKEGPSILRIQQVVRGDSAAYFCASSPVTGVGEQYFGPGTRLTVT.

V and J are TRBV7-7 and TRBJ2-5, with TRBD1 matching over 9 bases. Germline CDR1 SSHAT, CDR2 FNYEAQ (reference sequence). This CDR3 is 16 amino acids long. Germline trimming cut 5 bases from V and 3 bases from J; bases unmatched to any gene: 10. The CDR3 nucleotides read TGTGCCAGCAGCGCATCGCCGGGACAGGGCGAAGAGACCCAGTACTTC. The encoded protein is CASSASPGQGEETQYF.

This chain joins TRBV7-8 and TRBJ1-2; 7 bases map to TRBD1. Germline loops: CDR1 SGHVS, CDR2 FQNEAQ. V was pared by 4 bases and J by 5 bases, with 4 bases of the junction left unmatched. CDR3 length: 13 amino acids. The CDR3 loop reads CASSYGTAYGYTF. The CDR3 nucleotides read TGTGCCAGCAGCTACGGGACAGCTTATGGCTACACCTTC.

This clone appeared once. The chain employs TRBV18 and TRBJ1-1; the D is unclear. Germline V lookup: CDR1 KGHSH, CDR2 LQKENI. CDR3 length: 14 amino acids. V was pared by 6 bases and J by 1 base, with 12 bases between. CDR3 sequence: CASSPGLTNTEAFF. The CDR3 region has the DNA TGTGCCAGCTCGCCCGGACTCACGAACACTGAAGCTTTCTTT.

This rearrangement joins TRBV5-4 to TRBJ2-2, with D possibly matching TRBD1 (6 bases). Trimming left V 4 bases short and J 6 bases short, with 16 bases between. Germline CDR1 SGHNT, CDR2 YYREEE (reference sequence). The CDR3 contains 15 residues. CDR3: CASSLGQLLAGELFF. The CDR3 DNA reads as TGTGCCAGCAGCCTAGGACAGCTTCTGGCCGGGGAGCTGTTTTTT.

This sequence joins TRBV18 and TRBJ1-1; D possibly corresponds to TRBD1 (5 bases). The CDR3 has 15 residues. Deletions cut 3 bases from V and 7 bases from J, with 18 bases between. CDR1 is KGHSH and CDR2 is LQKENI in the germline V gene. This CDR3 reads CASSPHGGGGGEAFF. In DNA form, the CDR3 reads TGTGCCAGCTCACCTCATGGGGGGGGAGGAGGTGAAGCTTTCTTT. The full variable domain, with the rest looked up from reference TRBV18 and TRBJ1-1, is NAGVMQNPRHLVRRRGQEARLRCSPMKGHSHVYWYRQLPEEGLKFMVYLQKENIIDESGMPKERFSAEFPKEGPSILRIQQVVRGDSAAYFCASSPHGGGGGEAFFGQGTRLTVV.

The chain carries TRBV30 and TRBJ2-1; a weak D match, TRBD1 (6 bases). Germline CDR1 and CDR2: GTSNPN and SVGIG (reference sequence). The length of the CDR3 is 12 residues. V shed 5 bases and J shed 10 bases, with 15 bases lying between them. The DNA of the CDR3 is TGTGCCTGGGCGTCCATTGGGACAGAGCAGTTCTTC. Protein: CAWASIGTEQFF.

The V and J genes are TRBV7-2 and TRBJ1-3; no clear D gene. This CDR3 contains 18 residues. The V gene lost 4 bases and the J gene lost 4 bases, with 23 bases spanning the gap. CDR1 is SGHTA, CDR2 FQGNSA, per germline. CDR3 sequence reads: CASSSLALLSGSGNTIYF. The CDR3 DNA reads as TGTGCCAGCAGCTCATTAGCCCTCCTTTCGGGGTCCGGAAACACCATATATTTT.

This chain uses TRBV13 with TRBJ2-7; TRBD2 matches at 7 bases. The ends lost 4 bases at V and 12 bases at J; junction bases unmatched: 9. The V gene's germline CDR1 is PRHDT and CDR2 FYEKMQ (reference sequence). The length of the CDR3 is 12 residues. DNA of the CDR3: TGTGCCAGCAGCTGGAGCCGGGACTATAGGTACTTC. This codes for CASSWSRDYRYF.

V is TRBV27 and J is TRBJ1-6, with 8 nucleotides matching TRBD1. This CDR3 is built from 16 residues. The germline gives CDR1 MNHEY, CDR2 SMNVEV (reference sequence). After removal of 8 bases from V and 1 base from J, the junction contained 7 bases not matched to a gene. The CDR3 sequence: CASADRGRSYNSPLHF. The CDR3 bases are TGTGCCAGCGCAGACAGGGGAAGGTCCTATAATTCACCCCTCCACTTT.

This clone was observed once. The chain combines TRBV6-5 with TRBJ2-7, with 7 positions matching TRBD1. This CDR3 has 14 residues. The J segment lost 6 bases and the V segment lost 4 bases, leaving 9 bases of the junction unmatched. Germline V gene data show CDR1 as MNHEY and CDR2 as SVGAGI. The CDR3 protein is CASSLDRVWSEQYF. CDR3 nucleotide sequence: TGTGCCAGCAGTTTAGACAGGGTGTGGTCCGAGCAGTACTTC.

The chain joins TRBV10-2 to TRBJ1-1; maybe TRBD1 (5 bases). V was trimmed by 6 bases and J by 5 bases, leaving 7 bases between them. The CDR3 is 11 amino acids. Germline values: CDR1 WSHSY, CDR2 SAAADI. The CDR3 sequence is CASRGGTEAFF. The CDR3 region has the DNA TGCGCCAGCAGGGGGGGGACTGAAGCTTTCTTT.

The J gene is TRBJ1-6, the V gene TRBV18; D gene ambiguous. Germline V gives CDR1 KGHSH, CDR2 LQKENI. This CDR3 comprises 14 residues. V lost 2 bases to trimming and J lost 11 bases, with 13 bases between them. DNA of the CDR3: TGTGCCAGCTCACCAGGAGTTACCAACACACCCCTCCACTTT. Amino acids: CASSPGVTNTPLHF. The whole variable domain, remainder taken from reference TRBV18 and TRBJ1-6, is NAGVMQNPRHLVRRRGQEARLRCSPMKGHSHVYWYRQLPEEGLKFMVYLQKENIIDESGMPKERFSAEFPKEGPSILRIQQVVRGDSAAYFCASSPGVTNTPLHFGNGTRLTVT.